Listed below are T cell receptor beta chains from one sample, sequenced in a study of blood T cell repertoires in COVID-19. Profiled with immunoSEQ multiplex PCR; TCRdb holds only in-frame clones, not every one. The data contain 52,000 or so clones, about 70% of them singletons. Specimen: peripheral blood. The receptors originated from a man aged 50 to 59 with active or convalescent COVID-19. CDR3s include the opening cysteine and the closing phenylalanine or tryptophan. The D gene is left open where the match is weak. Rows give clone size only sometimes, using once, few, many, or a class for an expanded clone.

clone_size,j_call,d_call,v_call,cdr3_nt,cdr3_aa
NA,TRBJ1-1,NA,TRBV5-5,TGTGCCAGCAGCTTCGGAGCGAACACTGAAGCTTTCTTT,CASSFGANTEAFF
NA,TRBJ1-1,TRBD1,TRBV30,TGTGCCTGGGCCCAGGGGGCTGGGTACACTAAAGCTTTCTTT,CAWAQGAGYTKAFF
NA,TRBJ1-3,TRBD1,TRBV7-9,TGTGCCAGCAGCTTAGAGACAGGGAGCTCTGGAAACACCATATATTTT,CASSLETGSSGNTIYF
NA,TRBJ1-5,NA,TRBV6-6,TGTGCCAGCAGTTACTCCCAGGTTCCCAAGCCCCAGCATTTT,CASSYSQVPKPQHF
NA,TRBJ1-2,NA,TRBV6-5,TGTGCCACCCACGGGTCCAATGGCTACACCTTC,CATHGSNGYTF
NA,TRBJ2-1,TRBD2,TRBV11-2,TGTGCCAGCAGGCCGGGACTAGAATTCAATGAGCAGTTCTTC,CASRPGLEFNEQFF
NA,TRBJ2-5,TRBD1,TRBV7-3,TGTGCCAGCAGCTTATCGACGGGACAGGGGGCGAGAGAGACCCAGTACTTC,CASSLSTGQGARETQYF
few,TRBJ2-3,TRBD1,TRBV18,TGTGCCAGCTCACCGAGGACAGGGACCACAGATACGCAGTATTTT,CASSPRTGTTDTQYF
NA,TRBJ2-7,NA,TRBV5-4,TGTGCCAGCAGCTTGACGGACACCTACGAGCAGTACTTC,CASSLTDTYEQYF
NA,TRBJ2-3,NA,TRBV14,TGTGCCAGCAGCCTCCTGAACCAGGGCGTAGATACGCAGTATTTT,CASSLLNQGVDTQYF
NA,TRBJ2-1,NA,TRBV12-3/TRBV12-4,TGTGCCAGCAGTCGGGTTTCCTACAATGAGCAGTTCTTC,CASSRVSYNEQFF
NA,TRBJ1-4,NA,TRBV20-1,TGCAGTGCTAGAGTATTTGAAAAACTGTTTTTT,CSARVFEKLFF
once,TRBJ2-3,NA,TRBV14,TGTGCCAGCAGCCGGAGGGGAGCGGTTATCACAGATACGCAGTATTTT,CASSRRGAVITDTQYF
NA,TRBJ1-1,TRBD1,TRBV28,TGTGCCAGCAGTTTAGGACAGGGGGCAGCTTTCTTT,CASSLGQGAAFF
NA,TRBJ2-2,NA,TRBV19,TGTGCCAGTAGTGACCCCGGGAGCACCGGGGAGCTGTTTTTT,CASSDPGSTGELFF
NA,TRBJ1-3,NA,TRBV30,TGTGCCTGGAGTCCCCCTCAGGGTACTGGAAACACCATATATTTT,CAWSPPQGTGNTIYF
NA,TRBJ1-2,NA,TRBV14,TGTGCCAGCAGCCTTGGACAGCGCGGCTACACCTTC,CASSLGQRGYTF
few,TRBJ2-5,TRBD2,TRBV3-1/TRBV3-2,TGTGCCAGCAGCCGCGGACTAGCGGGGGTTAGCGAGACCCAGTACTTC,CASSRGLAGVSETQYF
NA,TRBJ1-1,NA,TRBV12-3/TRBV12-4,TGTGCCAGCAGTTTCTACGGCCTACGCGGAGCTTTCTTT,CASSFYGLRGAFF
NA,TRBJ2-7,NA,TRBV3-1/TRBV3-2,TGTGCCAGCAGCCAAGACCTAGTTTCGTACGAGCAGTACTTC,CASSQDLVSYEQYF
NA,TRBJ1-5,TRBD1,TRBV19,TGTGCCAGCAGCCGGCAAGGACAGGCTTCAAATCAGCCCCAGCATTTT,CASSRQGQASNQPQHF
once,TRBJ1-1,NA,TRBV2,TGTGCCAGCAGTGATCGGGAGGGTAGCGGCATGAACACTGAAGCTTTCTTT,CASSDREGSGMNTEAFF
once,TRBJ2-5,TRBD2,TRBV5-1,TGCGCCAGCAGCGGGACTAGCGGGAGGGCCTTGGAGACCCAGTACTTC,CASSGTSGRALETQYF
NA,TRBJ1-4,TRBD1,TRBV18,TGTGCCAGCTCACCACCAAGGGGGCAGTCGTCTAATGAAAAACTGTTTTTT,CASSPPRGQSSNEKLFF
NA,TRBJ1-2,NA,TRBV25-1,TGTGCCAGCAGTGAAGGACAGATTCATAACTATGGCTACACCTTC,CASSEGQIHNYGYTF
NA,TRBJ1-3,NA,TRBV5-1,TGCGCCAGCAGGCCGGCGGGAGTCTCTGGAAACACCATATATTTT,CASRPAGVSGNTIYF
once,TRBJ1-3,NA,TRBV28,TGTGCCACCTTTTCACAGGGCCTCTCTGGAAACACCATATATTTT,CATFSQGLSGNTIYF
NA,TRBJ2-5,NA,TRBV7-9,TGTGCCAGCAGCTTAGGTGTGGGAATCGCGGGGACCCAGTACTTC,CASSLGVGIAGTQYF
NA,TRBJ1-1,NA,TRBV2,TGTGCCAGCTCCGAGGCAGGAGGAAGTGGGAACACTGAAGCTTTCTTT,CASSEAGGSGNTEAFF
NA,TRBJ1-6,TRBD1,TRBV3-1/TRBV3-2,TGTGCCAGCAGCTCAACCGGGACAGGGAATAATTCACCCCTCCACTTT,CASSSTGTGNNSPLHF
NA,TRBJ1-2,NA,TRBV27,TGTGCCAGCAGTTTTTTCCCCCGGACGGAGGGCTATGGCTACACCTTC,CASSFFPRTEGYGYTF
NA,TRBJ2-1,TRBD2,TRBV19,TGTGCCAGTAGCCTCCTTAGCGGGAGGCCAGATGAGCAGTTCTTC,CASSLLSGRPDEQFF
NA,TRBJ2-3,TRBD2,TRBV13,TGTGCCAGCACCCGGGGCCAGCGGGACCCCACAGATACGCAGTATTTT,CASTRGQRDPTDTQYF
NA,TRBJ1-2,NA,TRBV20-1,TGCAGTGCAGGCGAGGGTTATGGCTACACCTTC,CSAGEGYGYTF
NA,TRBJ1-3,NA,TRBV29-1,TGCAGCGTTGAAGTGGTGGGCCTACTCTCTGGAAACACCATATATTTT,CSVEVVGLLSGNTIYF
NA,TRBJ1-1,NA,TRBV6-5,TGTGCCAGCAGTCCCCCCGAGATGAACACTGAAGCTTTCTTT,CASSPPEMNTEAFF
NA,TRBJ1-3,NA,TRBV11-3,TGTGCCAGCAGCCGCGGCATCACTGGAAACACCATATATTTT,CASSRGITGNTIYF
NA,TRBJ1-2,NA,TRBV6-6,TGTGCCAGCAGTTACTCGGAGACAGCAAACTATGGCTACACCTTC,CASSYSETANYGYTF
NA,TRBJ2-3,TRBD2,TRBV19,TGTGCCAGTAGTGGAATAGCGGGGGTCACAGATACGCAGTATTTT,CASSGIAGVTDTQYF
NA,TRBJ1-4,NA,TRBV5-1,TGCGCCAGCAGCCCCATATATGGGGGGATTGGTGAAAAACTGTTTTTT,CASSPIYGGIGEKLFF
few,TRBJ1-5,NA,TRBV19,TGTGCCAGTAGACCTCGGGGTATAGTCAATCAGCCCCAGCATTTT,CASRPRGIVNQPQHF
NA,TRBJ1-1,NA,TRBV29-1,TGCAGCGTTGTGACACTTGAAGCTTTCTTT,CSVVTLEAFF
NA,TRBJ1-2,NA,TRBV5-3,TGTGCCAGAAGCTTACACCGGGACATCTATGGCTACACCTTC,CARSLHRDIYGYTF
few,TRBJ1-2,NA,TRBV14,TGTGCCAGCAGCCGTGACTCTACTTATGGCTACACCTTC,CASSRDSTYGYTF
NA,TRBJ2-7,TRBD2,TRBV7-8,TGTGCCAGCAGCTTAGGCGGGACTAGCGGTTCCTACGAGCAGTACTTC,CASSLGGTSGSYEQYF
NA,TRBJ1-6,NA,TRBV5-1,TGCGCCAGCAGCTCCGAAGTTGCAGGGGTGGAATCACCCCTCCACTTT,CASSSEVAGVESPLHF
few,TRBJ1-6,NA,TRBV7-2,TGTGCCAGCAGCCACGGGGGTGAACGGAATTCACCCCTCCACTTT,CASSHGGERNSPLHF
NA,TRBJ2-7,NA,TRBV6-5,TGTGCCAGCAGTTACTCCTTTTACGAGCAGTACTTC,CASSYSFYEQYF